Each of the 18 T cell receptor beta chains below was sequenced from the same sample in a study of PD-1 blockade in classical Hodgkin lymphoma (dated by TCRdb to about 2020). To prepare the library, the immunoSEQ multiplex PCR assay was applied. TCRdb holds this immuneACCESS table with in-frame rearrangements only. Some clones are missing; in checked studies, unresolved V genes explain under half, and the rest has no known cause. For this sample the table gives some 110,000 clones, of which approximately 89% were detected only once. Around 20% of the sample comes from the top ten. The intended sense of this specimen's time point label: cycle 4 day 1 (C4D1), after 5 to 7 weeks of nivolumab. Every trial patient had relapsed following autologous stem cell transplantation, and prior brentuximab vedotin exposure was what differed among cohorts A, B and C. Sequences were derived from peripheral blood mononuclear cells (PBMCs), sampled before the fourth cycle of nivolumab. Every receptor here comes from a human donor with classical Hodgkin lymphoma.

The CDR3: CASSSAGLGLSTDTQYF. CDR3 bases: TGCGCCAGCAGCTCGGCGGGACTAGGCCTAAGCACAGATACGCAGTATTTT. The rearrangement joins TRBV5-1 to TRBJ2-3, with 8 bases identical to TRBD2. Germline V gene sequence: CDR1 SGHRS, CDR2 YFSETQ. V was pared by 3 bases and J by 0 bases, with 9 bases of the junction left unmatched. This CDR3 has 17 amino acids. The variable domain in full, with the rest retrieved from reference TRBV5-1 and TRBJ2-3, is KAGVTQTPRYLIKTRGQQVTLSCSPISGHRSVSWYQQTPGQGLQFLFEYFSETQRNKGNFPGRFSGRQFSNSRSEMNVSTLELGDSALYLCASSSAGLGLSTDTQYFGPGTRLTVL.

V gene TRBV27 combines with J gene TRBJ2-1; 7 nucleotides line up with TRBD1. Germline assignment: CDR1 MNHEY and CDR2 SMNVEV (reference sequence). V trimming: 3 bases; J trimming: 5 bases; junction bases outside the gene matches: 1. This CDR3 contains 13 residues. As DNA, the CDR3 is TGTGCCAGCAGTTTGGGACAGAACAATGAGCAGTTCTTC. Translation: CASSLGQNNEQFF.

The chain couples TRBV27 to TRBJ1-1; 8 nucleotides line up with TRBD1. V shed 3 bases, J shed 4 bases, and the junction held 4 bases outside the gene matches. The CDR3 covers 14 residues. Germline assignment: CDR1 MNHEY and CDR2 SMNVEV (reference sequence). The chain's CDR3 is CASSFRQGSTEAFF. As DNA, the CDR3 is TGTGCCAGCAGTTTCCGACAGGGGAGCACTGAAGCTTTCTTT.

This clone is a singleton in its sample. The V call is TRBV19, the J call TRBJ1-4; 7 bases are a match to TRBD1. From germline, CDR1 is LNHDA and CDR2 SQIVND (reference sequence). The CDR3 totals 15 residues. V was clipped by 5 bases and J by 7 bases; unmatched bases: 10. The CDR3 DNA reads as TGTGCCAGTAGTCCCGGGACAGCTCTTCGTGAAAAACTGTTTTTT. It is translated as CASSPGTALREKLFF.

The V gene is TRBV7-9, the J gene TRBJ2-1, with TRBD1 matching 10 bases. The V and J ends lost 0 bases and 8 bases, in that order; junction bases with no gene match: 10. The CDR3 contains 17 residues. Germline loops: CDR1 SEHNR, CDR2 FQNEAQ (reference sequence). The CDR3 protein is CASSLAKGQGVSDEQFF. The CDR3 nucleotides are TGTGCCAGCAGCTTAGCGAAAGGACAGGGGGTCTCGGATGAGCAGTTCTTC.

The CDR3 loop reads CASSESITLATGELFF. CDR3 nucleotides: TGCGCCAGCAGTGAGTCGATCACCCTCGCGACCGGGGAGCTGTTTTTT. The rearrangement links TRBV10-1 to TRBJ2-2; D unresolved. The CDR3 consists of 16 residues. Germline assignment: CDR1 WNHNN and CDR2 SYGVQD (reference sequence). V was clipped by 0 bases and J by 5 bases, with 13 bases between them.

V and J are TRBV19 and TRBJ1-2; D gene uncertain. The V end lost 1 base, the J end lost 3 bases, and 12 bases lay between the germline ends. CDR1 and CDR2 from the germline V gene are LNHDA and SQIVND (reference sequence). The CDR3 is 15 amino acids. The CDR3 spells CASSIAGTTHYGYTF. The CDR3 nucleotides read TGTGCCAGTAGTATAGCGGGCACCACGCACTATGGCTACACCTTC.

The chain recombines TRBV14 with TRBJ1-2; no firm D call. This CDR3 spans 12 amino acids. Germline lookup yields CDR1 SGHDN and CDR2 FVKESK. V was shortened by 4 bases and J by 7 bases, with 10 bases between the two germline ends. The CDR3 DNA reads as TGTGCCAGCAGCCGGACGTCTCGTGGCTACACCTTC. This encodes CASSRTSRGYTF. The full variable domain, rest sourced from reference TRBV14 and TRBJ1-2, is EAGVTQFPSHSVIEKGQTVTLRCDPISGHDNLYWYRRVMGKEIKFLLHFVKESKQDESGMPNNRFLAERTGGTYSTLKVQPAELEDSGVYFCASSRTSRGYTFGSGTRLTVV.

The chain combines TRBV6-5 with TRBJ2-3; the D gene could be TRBD1 or TRBD2 (5 bases each). V was pared by 3 bases and J by 2 bases, with 15 bases between. Germline V gene lookup returns CDR1 MNHEY and CDR2 SVGAGI. This CDR3 has 16 amino acids. The CDR3 sequence: CASSYIWGMNTDTQYF. CDR3 DNA sequence: TGTGCCAGCAGTTATATCTGGGGGATGAACACAGATACGCAGTATTTT.

V gene TRBV27 combines with J gene TRBJ1-5, with 8 bases lining up with TRBD1. CDR1 is MNHEY and CDR2 is SMNVEV in the germline V gene (reference sequence). This CDR3 spans 15 amino acids. V shed 2 bases and J 6 bases; nucleotides not matched to a gene: 6. The CDR3 loop reads CASSLGQGAGQPQHF. The CDR3 coding sequence is TGTGCCAGCAGTTTAGGGCAGGGGGCAGGTCAGCCCCAGCATTTT.

The rearrangement links TRBV7-6 to TRBJ2-1, with 9 bases lining up with TRBD2. The CDR3 length is 15 residues. V dropped 5 bases and J dropped 7; count of bases not matched to a gene: 9. CDR1 is SGHVS and CDR2 is FNYEAQ in the germline V gene. The CDR3 bases are TGTGCCAGCAGCCCGATAGCGGGAGCGCGAAATGAGCAGTTCTTC. Its translation is CASSPIAGARNEQFF.

This clone showed up just a few times. The rearrangement uses TRBV7-2 and TRBJ2-4; 9 bases are a match to TRBD1. CDR1 is SGHTA, CDR2 FQGNSA, per germline. This CDR3 has 16 residues. V trimming: 5 bases; J trimming: 8 bases; junction bases outside the gene matches: 13. CDR3 in amino acids: CASSPRTGVSSDIQYF. DNA of the CDR3: TGTGCCAGCAGCCCCAGGACAGGGGTTAGTAGTGACATTCAGTACTTC.

The CDR3 sequence is CASSISVYRTDGNTIYF. In DNA form, the CDR3 reads TGTGCCAGTAGTATCTCGGTTTACCGGACAGATGGAAACACCATATATTTT. The V and J genes are TRBV19 and TRBJ1-3; D possibly corresponds to TRBD1 (6 bases). V lost 3 bases, J lost 3 bases, and 18 bases lay in between. Germline loops: CDR1 LNHDA, CDR2 SQIVND (reference sequence). This CDR3 contains 17 residues.

This rearrangement joins TRBV25-1 to TRBJ2-1; D is possibly TRBD2 (6 bases). V lost 1 base and J lost 3, with 7 bases in between. This CDR3 comprises 14 residues. CDR1 and CDR2 from the germline V gene are MGHDK and SYGVNS. CDR3 amino acids: CASSEWGGYNEQFF. The CDR3 nucleotides are TGTGCCAGCAGTGAATGGGGAGGCTACAATGAGCAGTTCTTC.

The rearrangement links TRBV20-1 to TRBJ2-2; D may match TRBD1 or TRBD2 (6 bases each). Trimming took off 7 bases at V and 8 bases at J, with 11 bases between the two ends. CDR3 length equals 11 residues. Germline V CDR1 and CDR2: DFQATT, SNEGSKA (reference sequence). The CDR3 DNA is TGCAGTGGAAGGAGGGGGGGGGAGCTGTTTTTT. This codes for CSGRRGGELFF.

The chain joins TRBV5-1 to TRBJ1-1; D is unresolved. The CDR3 covers 15 residues. The V gene's germline CDR1 is SGHRS and CDR2 YFSETQ. V lost 0 bases to trimming and J lost 0 bases, with 9 bases between them. CDR3 nucleotides: TGCGCCAGCAGCTTGGCCGCGACCATGAACACTGAAGCTTTCTTT. Protein sequence: CASSLAATMNTEAFF.

The rearrangement joins TRBV5-6 to TRBJ2-7, with D possibly matching TRBD2 (5 bases). This CDR3 is built from 14 residues. In germline, CDR1 is SGHDT, CDR2 YYEEEE. Trimming shortened V by 0 bases and J by 3 bases, and 10 bases separated the two germline ends. The CDR3 loop reads CASSLGGLDYEQYF. The CDR3 DNA reads as TGTGCCAGCAGCTTGGGCGGGTTAGACTACGAGCAGTACTTC.

The chain couples TRBV29-1 to TRBJ1-1; the match to TRBD1 covers 7 bases. CDR1 SQVTM and CDR2 ANQGSEA come from the germline V gene. Unmatched junction bases numbered 8, after V lost 6 bases and J lost 7 bases. This CDR3 is built from 12 residues. CDR3 protein: CSVEQGLGEAFF. The CDR3 bases are TGCAGCGTGGAACAGGGGCTCGGTGAAGCTTTCTTT.